The rows below give T cell receptor beta chains drawn from one sample of a study of vaccination and CD4 T cells after COVID-19. TCRdb re-called the PCR reads with MiXCR, one entry per CDR3 protein. The sample contains 13,000 to 15,000 distinct CDR3 sequences, less than 70% of which appear only once. These receptors lack a known antigen. Sequenced material: CD4+ T cells from blood, cultured in vitro. The origin of the receptors is a human donor who had recovered from COVID-19. Each CDR3 is given with its conserved first and last residue. The D gene is left open where the match is weak. Not every row has a clone size; where given, it reads once, few, many or a size class.

15,-,-,TRBJ2-5,TRBV6-2/TRBV6-3,CASRPGTGNRGTQYF,TGTGCCAGCAGGCCCGGGACGGGGAACCGAGGGACCCAGTACTTC
13,-,-,TRBJ2-7,TRBV20-1,CSASGMRSYEQYF,TGCAGTGCTAGCGGGATGAGGTCCTACGAGCAGTACTTC
14,-,-,TRBJ1-6,TRBV20-1,CSARDPRGGSPLHF,TGCAGTGCTAGAGATCCTAGGGGCGGTTCACCCCTCCACTTT
16,-,-,TRBJ1-5,TRBV5-5,CASSLVIRAGNQPQHF,TGTGCCAGCAGCTTGGTGATCAGGGCTGGAAATCAGCCCCAGCATTTT
17,few,TRBD1,TRBJ2-2,TRBV20-1,CSAPLGTGGTNTGELFF,TGCAGTGCCCCCCTTGGGACAGGGGGCACGAACACCGGGGAGCTGTTTTTT
20,once,TRBD1,TRBJ2-6,TRBV6-5,CASSSPTYRTGTSGANVPTF,TGTGCCAGCAGTTCGCCCACCTATAGGACAGGAACCTCTGGGGCCAACGTCCCGACTTTC
13,-,-,TRBJ1-6,TRBV27,CASRREGNSPLHF,TGTGCCAGCCGTCGGGAAGGGAATTCACCCCTCCACTTT
15,few,-,TRBJ1-2,TRBV27,CASSSSAQGRRGYTF,TGTGCCAGCAGTTCCTCCGCCCAGGGCCGTCGGGGCTACACCTTC
15,few,-,TRBJ1-5,TRBV24-1,CATSGAEYSNQPQHF,TGTGCCACCAGTGGGGCGGAATATAGCAATCAGCCCCAGCATTTT
11,few,-,TRBJ2-7,TRBV12-3/TRBV12-4,CASSFRNEQYF,TGTGCCAGCAGTTTTCGGAACGAGCAGTACTTC
16,few,-,TRBJ2-2,TRBV4-2,CASSQDYHTVTGELFF,TGTGCCAGCAGCCAAGATTACCATACAGTCACCGGGGAGCTGTTTTTT
14,few,-,TRBJ1-3,TRBV20-1,CSARGPSSGNTIYF,TGCAGTGCCCGGGGACCAAGCTCTGGAAACACCATATATTTT
13,-,-,TRBJ1-1,TRBV6-1,CASRTPQNTEAFF,TGTGCCAGCAGAACCCCACAAAACACTGAAGCTTTCTTT
13,-,-,TRBJ1-5,TRBV28,CASSLGSPQPQHF,TGTGCCAGCAGTTTAGGCTCTCCTCAGCCCCAGCATTTT
13,-,-,TRBJ2-1,TRBV7-8,CASSPSSDDEQFF,TGTGCCAGCAGCCCCTCTAGCGATGATGAGCAGTTCTTC
17,-,-,TRBJ1-6,TRBV6-1,CASRPRTARLGNSPLHF,TGTGCCAGCAGACCCAGGACCGCCAGGCTAGGAAATTCACCCCTCCACTTT
15,-,TRBD2,TRBJ2-5,TRBV7-2,CASSLMSGDQETQYF,TGTGCCAGCAGCTTAATGAGCGGGGATCAAGAGACCCAGTACTTC
17,-,TRBD2,TRBJ2-3,TRBV27,CASSLRGLAGRRDTQYF,TGTGCCAGCAGTTTAAGGGGACTAGCGGGGAGGAGGGATACGCAGTATTTT
16,-,-,TRBJ2-7,TRBV4-1,CASSQLEGPTAYEQYF,TGCGCCAGCAGCCAGCTCGAGGGGCCGACTGCCTACGAGCAGTACTTC
15,-,-,TRBJ2-5,TRBV20-1,CSAKRSAIFQETQYF,TGCAGTGCTAAGAGGTCGGCAATCTTCCAAGAGACCCAGTACTTC
12,-,-,TRBJ1-2,TRBV2,CASRRGNYGYTF,TGTGCCAGCAGGCGGGGCAACTATGGCTACACCTTC
14,-,-,TRBJ1-1,TRBV7-6,CASSKATENTEAFF,TGTGCCAGCAGCAAAGCGACAGAGAACACTGAAGCTTTCTTT
16,-,-,TRBJ1-1,TRBV5-1,CASSLGQGQVNTEAFF,TGCGCCAGCAGCTTGGGGCAGGGGCAGGTGAACACTGAAGCTTTCTTT
13,-,-,TRBJ1-1,TRBV12-3/TRBV12-4,CASSGLLNTEAFF,TGTGCCAGCAGCGGGCTCCTGAACACTGAAGCTTTCTTT
15,-,-,TRBJ2-1,TRBV5-1,CASSLSASVRNEQFF,TGCGCCAGCAGCTTATCGGCTAGCGTGAGGAATGAGCAGTTCTTC
15,-,-,TRBJ2-6,TRBV6-1,CASSEMGSGANVLTF,TGTGCCAGCAGTGAGATGGGCTCTGGGGCCAACGTCCTGACTTTC
12,medium-sized,-,TRBJ1-2,TRBV9,CASSVGSYGYTF,TGTGCCAGCAGCGTAGGCAGCTATGGCTACACCTTC
15,few,-,TRBJ2-7,TRBV12-3/TRBV12-4,CASSADQGAWSEQYF,TGTGCCAGCAGTGCAGACCAGGGTGCATGGTCCGAGCAGTACTTC
13,-,-,TRBJ1-2,TRBV2,CASELATNYGYTF,TGTGCCAGCGAATTGGCGACTAACTATGGCTACACCTTC
18,-,TRBD2,TRBJ2-5,TRBV7-6,CASSSGFWTSASQETQYF,TGTGCCAGCAGCAGCGGCTTCTGGACTAGTGCGAGCCAAGAGACCCAGTACTTC
14,once,-,TRBJ2-2,TRBV2,CASRRQQNTGELFF,TGTGCCAGCAGGCGACAGCAGAACACCGGGGAGCTGTTTTTT
17,-,-,TRBJ2-3,TRBV28,CASSPTTPSGSTDTQYF,TGTGCCAGCAGTCCTACTACCCCCAGCGGATCCACAGATACGCAGTATTTT
15,-,-,TRBJ1-4,TRBV6-1,CASSVRAATNEKLFF,TGTGCCAGCAGTGTCAGAGCCGCAACTAATGAAAAACTGTTTTTT
14,few,TRBD1,TRBJ2-3,TRBV7-2,CASTPGQGTDTQYF,TGTGCCAGCACCCCGGGACAGGGAACAGATACGCAGTATTTT
15,-,-,TRBJ2-7,TRBV5-4,CASSEVGARGLEQYF,TGTGCCAGCAGCGAAGTTGGGGCACGGGGCCTCGAGCAGTACTTC
12,-,-,TRBJ2-1,TRBV23-1,CASSRISNEQFF,TGCGCCAGCAGTCGAATCAGTAATGAGCAGTTCTTC
15,-,-,TRBJ2-5,TRBV5-1,CASSFDVGVQETQYF,TGCGCCAGCAGCTTCGACGTCGGGGTGCAAGAGACCCAGTACTTC
17,-,TRBD2,TRBJ2-7,TRBV18,CASSPGAWTSGNYEQYF,TGTGCCAGCTCACCAGGGGCTTGGACTAGCGGAAACTACGAGCAGTACTTC